The present entry profiles one T cell receptor (beta chain) with its context. Its antigen remains unidentified. This sample is part of a study of cytomegalovirus exposure and HLA in healthy donors. Study-level results: Sequencing depth across donors, presence/absence analyses assumed, was roughly uniform. In an earlier analysis, about 87% or about 30%: the productive usage of most TCR beta V segments.

It was with 60 Vbeta and 13 Jbeta primers that the PCR ran. Sequenced by immunoSEQ multiplex PCR; TCRdb stores in-frame clones only, minus some. The table records 60,000 to 90,000 clones, less than 85% of them present only once. Germline V gene data show CDR1 as MNHEY and CDR2 as SMNVEV (reference sequence). CDR3 length equals 14 residues. Trimming at V came to 4 bases and at J to 5 bases, leaving 5 bases not matched to a gene. The sequenced sample was PBMCs. The TCR originated in a woman aged 50 to 65 in good health and CMV-seropositive. The J gene is TRBJ2-1, the V gene TRBV27; TRBD1 matches 7 bases. CDR3: CASSWIGTDNEQFF. The DNA for the CDR3 is TGTGCCAGCAGTTGGATCGGGACAGACAATGAGCAGTTCTTC.